The rows below give T cell receptor beta chains drawn from one sample of a study of PD-L1 blockade in urothelial cancer. Sequencing used immunoSEQ multiplex PCR; TCRdb keeps in-frame clones, though not all of them. The sample holds more than 75,000 clones, 84% seen once. The material was PBMCs, obtained around atezolizumab (anti-PD-L1) treatment. The receptors derive from a man between 60 and 70 years old with urothelial cancer. CDR3s leave out the opening cysteine and the closing phenylalanine or tryptophan. The order of the fields is CDR3 protein, J gene, clone size, V gene. Clone size is shown for a subset of rows, as once, few, many or a class of expanded clone.

CDR3aa: AISGGTSGRFGVEQY
j_gene: TRBJ2-7
abundance: .
v_gene: TRBV10-3

CDR3aa: ASSLWVAGPSVQY
j_gene: TRBJ2-7
abundance: .
v_gene: TRBV7-2

CDR3aa: ASASGSLGTQY
j_gene: TRBJ2-5
abundance: .
v_gene: TRBV7-9

CDR3aa: ASSPGLPESDTQY
j_gene: TRBJ2-3
abundance: .
v_gene: TRBV5-4

CDR3aa: AISENRGGAQGTQY
j_gene: TRBJ2-3
abundance: few
v_gene: TRBV10-3

CDR3aa: ASRDRANTGELF
j_gene: TRBJ2-2
abundance: .
v_gene: TRBV10-1

CDR3aa: ASSQDRGEQY
j_gene: TRBJ2-7
abundance: few
v_gene: TRBV4-2

CDR3aa: ASSQSGGGTDTQY
j_gene: TRBJ2-3
abundance: .
v_gene: TRBV5-1

CDR3aa: ASSSIDRDLTYEQY
j_gene: TRBJ2-7
abundance: .
v_gene: TRBV7-9

CDR3aa: ASSDQGTTNEKLF
j_gene: TRBJ1-4
abundance: .
v_gene: TRBV7-2

CDR3aa: ASSYSSGSSTYEQF
j_gene: TRBJ2-1
abundance: .
v_gene: TRBV6-5

CDR3aa: AWNLGQGGSPLH
j_gene: TRBJ1-6
abundance: few
v_gene: TRBV30

CDR3aa: ASQGASYGYT
j_gene: TRBJ1-2
abundance: few
v_gene: TRBV9

CDR3aa: GVNNEQF
j_gene: TRBJ2-1
abundance: .
v_gene: TRBV20-1

CDR3aa: ASSRTTGGASPLH
j_gene: TRBJ1-6
abundance: few
v_gene: TRBV13

CDR3aa: ASSFSPGTSGGSTYEQY
j_gene: TRBJ2-7
abundance: .
v_gene: TRBV5-1

CDR3aa: ASSPGGYGANVLT
j_gene: TRBJ2-6
abundance: few
v_gene: TRBV5-1

CDR3aa: ASSLQPTLTSGNTIY
j_gene: TRBJ1-3
abundance: .
v_gene: TRBV7-2

CDR3aa: AISEVGGGYEQY
j_gene: TRBJ2-7
abundance: .
v_gene: TRBV10-3

CDR3aa: ASLRGSGYEQY
j_gene: TRBJ2-7
abundance: once
v_gene: TRBV13

CDR3aa: ASSEALAGGSDEQF
j_gene: TRBJ2-1
abundance: .
v_gene: TRBV6-1

CDR3aa: ASSTTGNTEAF
j_gene: TRBJ1-1
abundance: .
v_gene: TRBV5-1

CDR3aa: ASSIDPQSNTEAF
j_gene: TRBJ1-1
abundance: .
v_gene: TRBV19

CDR3aa: ASSPVTERNYGYT
j_gene: TRBJ1-2
abundance: .
v_gene: TRBV9

CDR3aa: ASTRTGSRADTQY
j_gene: TRBJ2-3
abundance: .
v_gene: TRBV7-2

CDR3aa: ASSPGTVMNTEAF
j_gene: TRBJ1-1
abundance: .
v_gene: TRBV28

CDR3aa: ASSPGLAGDTQY
j_gene: TRBJ2-3
abundance: .
v_gene: TRBV7-2

CDR3aa: ASSPQGEKLF
j_gene: TRBJ1-4
abundance: .
v_gene: TRBV6-6

CDR3aa: SVSGTGRNYGYT
j_gene: TRBJ1-2
abundance: .
v_gene: TRBV29-1